Following are 29 T cell receptor beta chains from one sample sequenced in a study of T cell responses to AZD1222 COVID-19 vaccine (dated by TCRdb to the early 2020s). This sample's time point label indicates: baseline before first vaccination. The treatment or condition label of this sample denotes: meningococcal conjugate vaccine given as trial control. Libraries came from the immunoSEQ multiplex PCR assay. The immuneACCESS repertoire file appears here via TCRdb, limited to in-frame rearrangements. These files lack a portion of the clones; in checked studies, under half of the deficit traces to unresolved V genes, and the cause of the others is not known. The sample table shows about 150,000 clones, and roughly nine tenths are seen once. The ten largest clones add up to about 5% of the sample. The material was peripheral blood, obtained on day 0 of MenACWY control vaccination. These TCRs come from an adult in good health.

V is TRBV7-8 and J is TRBJ2-7; TRBD1 aligns across 10 bases. This CDR3 is 14 amino acids long. Trimming removed 4 bases from V and 9 bases from J; junction bases left unmatched: 9. Germline loops: CDR1 SGHVS, CDR2 FQNEAQ. The CDR3 reads CASSSGTGAVGQYF. The DNA for the CDR3 is TGTGCCAGCAGCTCCGGGACAGGGGCGGTAGGGCAGTACTTC.

This chain connects TRBV5-5 to TRBJ1-1, with 8 positions matching TRBD1. The germline gives CDR1 SGHKS, CDR2 YYEKEE (reference sequence). J lost 0 bases, V lost 1 base, and 2 bases had no gene match. CDR3 size: 15 residues. The CDR3 bases are TGTGCCAGCAGCTTGTCGGGACAGGTGAACACTGAAGCTTTCTTT. This sequence encodes CASSLSGQVNTEAFF.

This clone was observed a handful of times. This chain joins TRBV6-2 or TRBV6-3 and TRBJ2-1; a weak D match, TRBD2 (6 bases). Germline V CDR1 and CDR2: MNHEY, SVGEGT. V was cut by 2 bases and J by 0 bases, with 11 bases left in between. This CDR3 comprises 16 residues. The CDR3 protein is CASSYGGTSSYNEQFF. The CDR3 coding sequence is TGTGCCAGCAGTTACGGCGGGACGAGCTCCTACAATGAGCAGTTCTTC.

V is TRBV7-9 and J is TRBJ1-1; D gene uncertain. This CDR3 comprises 13 residues. Per germline, CDR1 SEHNR and CDR2 FQNEAQ (reference sequence). The V and J ends lost 4 bases and 3 bases respectively, with 9 bases between them. CDR3 DNA sequence: TGTGCCAGCAGCTACGTTGGCTACACTGAAGCTTTCTTT. Translation: CASSYVGYTEAFF.

This clone has just one count. The J gene is TRBJ2-2, the V gene TRBV29-1; D is possibly TRBD2 (6 bases). V was pared by 3 bases and J by 6 bases, with 14 bases between. Germline-derived CDR1 and CDR2 are SQVTM and ANQGSEA. The CDR3 loop spans 14 amino acids. The CDR3 sequence is CSVEIGGMAGELFF. CDR3 DNA: TGCAGCGTTGAGATAGGAGGGATGGCCGGGGAGCTGTTTTTT.

The chain joins TRBV3-1 (or the pseudogene TRBV3-2) to TRBJ1-3, with D perhaps TRBD1 (5 bases). The length of the CDR3 is 16 residues. Per germline, CDR1 LGHDT and CDR2 YNNKEL (reference sequence). Trimming removed 4 bases at V and 2 bases at J, with 15 bases between. DNA for the CDR3: TGTGCCAGCAGCCCGTATATAGGGACCACTGGAAACACCATATATTTT. This encodes CASSPYIGTTGNTIYF.

The V call is TRBV5-1, the J call TRBJ1-4, with D hard to call. The germline CDR1 and CDR2 sequences are SGHRS and YFSETQ. V lost 1 base and J 3 bases, leaving 7 bases between the germline ends. The CDR3 is 14 amino acids. In DNA form, the CDR3 reads TGCGCCAGCAGCTTGAACGGCGCTAATGAAAAACTGTTTTTT. Translation: CASSLNGANEKLFF.

The chain employs TRBV5-1 and TRBJ1-2; D is possibly TRBD1 (5 bases). V lost 4 bases to trimming and J lost 5 bases, with 15 bases between them. The CDR3 is 14 amino acids. Germline V gene data show CDR1 as SGHRS and CDR2 as YFSETQ. CDR3 sequence: CASSPGDGPYGYTF. CDR3 DNA sequence: TGCGCCAGCAGCCCGGGGGACGGCCCGTATGGCTACACCTTC.

The genes are TRBV28 and TRBJ1-1; tentative D call: TRBD1 (5 bases). Germline loops: CDR1 MDHEN, CDR2 SYDVKM. The CDR3 has 14 amino acids. V gave up 8 bases and J gave up 6 bases, with 19 bases separating them. The CDR3 region is CASLYRGVVAEAFF. CDR3 nucleotide sequence: TGTGCCAGCCTCTATCGGGGGGTAGTCGCTGAAGCTTTCTTT.

Here the CDR3 reads CASSQTFGTGIGYTF. The DNA for the CDR3 is TGTGCCAGCAGCCAGACCTTCGGGACAGGGATTGGCTACACCTTC. The chain links TRBV14 to TRBJ1-2; TRBD1 matches 9 bases. From germline, CDR1 is SGHDN and CDR2 FVKESK. The CDR3 sequence is 15 residues long. Losses at the gene ends were 3 bases for V and 7 bases for J; bases not matched to a gene: 9.

The V and J genes are TRBV7-2 and TRBJ1-4, with D hard to call. The CDR3 sequence is 16 residues long. V was trimmed by 5 bases and J by 4 bases, leaving 17 bases between them. CDR1 is SGHTA, CDR2 FQGNSA, per germline. For the CDR3, the DNA is TGTGCCAGCAGCCCCCCAGTACCCTTTGGTAATGAAAAACTGTTTTTT. Amino acids: CASSPPVPFGNEKLFF.

CDR3 in DNA: TGTGCCAGCAGCTTATCGTCCTCGCCATATGGCTACACCTTC. This sequence encodes CASSLSSSPYGYTF. The chain recombines TRBV7-8 with TRBJ1-2; D not resolved. Germline V lookup: CDR1 SGHVS, CDR2 FQNEAQ. V lost 2 bases to trimming and J lost 5 bases, with 12 bases between them. The CDR3 covers 14 residues. Full variable domain (missing parts from reference TRBV7-8 and TRBJ1-2): GAGVSQSPRYKVAKRGQDVALRCDPISGHVSLFWYQQALGQGPEFLTYFQNEAQLDKSGLPSDRFFAERPEGSVSTLKIQRTQQEDSAVYLCASSLSSSPYGYTFGSGTRLTVV.

This clone was found a few times. Written as DNA, the CDR3 is TGTGCCAGCAGGGACAGGGGGCGGTTGAACACCGGGGAGCTGTTTTTT. As protein: CASRDRGRLNTGELFF. V gene TRBV2 combines with J gene TRBJ2-2; 11 bases align to TRBD1. The length of the CDR3 is 16 residues. The ends lost 6 bases at V and 1 base at J; junction bases unmatched: 4. CDR1 and CDR2 from the germline V gene are SNHLY and FYNNEI.

The rearrangement uses TRBV28 and TRBJ1-4; the D gene is possibly TRBD1 (6 bases). The CDR3 sequence is 15 residues long. Trimming stripped 4 bases from V and 10 bases from J, with 19 bases between. CDR1 and CDR2 (germline): MDHEN, SYDVKM. The CDR3 protein is CASSSPGGGAGKLFF. The CDR3 DNA reads TGTGCCAGCAGTTCCCCCGGGGGGGGCGCGGGAAAACTGTTTTTT.

The chain recombines TRBV5-1 with TRBJ1-4; D is unclear. V lost 4 bases and J lost 4, with 11 bases in between. The CDR3 sequence is 14 residues long. Germline lookup yields CDR1 SGHRS and CDR2 YFSETQ. The CDR3: CASSVEGYNEKLFF. The CDR3 coding sequence is TGCGCCAGCAGCGTTGAAGGCTATAATGAAAAACTGTTTTTT.

The rearrangement links TRBV28 to TRBJ1-5; maybe TRBD1 (5 bases). The germline gives CDR1 MDHEN, CDR2 SYDVKM. With 2 bases removed from V and 1 base from J, the gap between germline ends came to 18 bases. CDR3 length: 18 amino acids. CDR3 in amino acids: CASSLVAGTGGSNQPQHF. The CDR3 DNA follows: TGTGCCAGCAGTTTAGTCGCGGGGACCGGGGGAAGCAATCAGCCCCAGCATTTT. Full variable domain (rest looked up from reference TRBV28 and TRBJ1-5): DVKVTQSSRYLVKRTGEKVFLECVQDMDHENMFWYRQDPGLGLRLIYFSYDVKMKEKGDIPEGYSVSREKKERFSLILESASTNQTSMYLCASSLVAGTGGSNQPQHFGDGTRLSIL.

This chain connects TRBV4-1 to TRBJ1-4; a weak D match, TRBD1 (6 bases). Deletions cut 0 bases from V and 1 base from J, with 18 bases between. Germline CDR1 and CDR2: MGHRA and YSYEKL. There are 19 residues in the CDR3. The CDR3 DNA follows: TGCGCCAGCAGCCAAGATAGGACCGGGGGGCTGGGAACTAATGAAAAACTGTTTTTT. Amino acid sequence: CASSQDRTGGLGTNEKLFF.

CDR3: CASSINSNYGYTF. As DNA, the CDR3 is TGTGCCAGTAGTATAAACAGCAACTATGGCTACACCTTC. V gene TRBV19 combines with J gene TRBJ1-2, with unresolved D. Germline V gene data show CDR1 as LNHDA and CDR2 as SQIVND (reference sequence). The length of the CDR3 is 13 residues. Trimming left V 2 bases short and J 2 bases short, with 6 bases between.

The V call is TRBV5-1, the J call TRBJ1-6, with a possible D match to TRBD1 (5 bases). This CDR3 has 16 residues. The germline gives CDR1 SGHRS, CDR2 YFSETQ. The V and J ends lost 0 bases and 9 bases respectively, with 16 bases between them. CDR3 sequence reads: CASSLGAGRDPSPLHF. The DNA of the CDR3 is TGCGCCAGCAGCTTGGGGGCCGGCAGGGATCCTTCACCCCTCCACTTT.

V usage is TRBV3-1 (or the pseudogene TRBV3-2) and J usage is TRBJ2-2; a weak D match, TRBD2 (5 bases). The V end was cut by 0 bases, the J end by 6 bases, with 14 bases between. The V gene's germline CDR1 is LGHDT and CDR2 YNNKEL (reference sequence). The CDR3 is 16 residues long. CDR3 amino acids: CASSQEIRLASGELFF. The CDR3 bases are TGTGCCAGCAGCCAAGAAATCCGGCTAGCTTCCGGGGAGCTGTTTTTT.

The chain employs TRBV9 and TRBJ1-2; D remains ambiguous. V lost 0 bases to trimming and J lost 3 bases, with 12 bases between them. CDR3 length equals 15 residues. Germline CDR1 SGDLS, CDR2 YYNGEE. The CDR3 region is CASSVGIVSDYGYTF. The CDR3 region has the DNA TGTGCCAGCAGCGTAGGGATAGTTTCGGACTATGGCTACACCTTC.

The genes are TRBV6-4 and TRBJ2-2, with D perhaps TRBD1 (5 bases). Germline CDR1 and CDR2: MRHNA and SNTAGT. The CDR3 consists of 11 residues. V was shortened by 4 bases and J by 15 bases, with 12 bases between the two germline ends. CDR3 DNA sequence: TGTGCCAGCAGTGTTCCAGGGCGGATGTTTTTT. Protein: CASSVPGRMFF.

V usage is TRBV5-1 and J usage is TRBJ2-1, with 7 bases lining up with TRBD2. The CDR3 is 17 amino acids. The V gene end was trimmed by 5 bases and the J gene end by 1 base; junction bases not matched to a gene: 12. Per the germline V gene, CDR1 is SGHRS and CDR2 is YFSETQ. The CDR3 here is CASRQSHRDYSYNEQFF. In DNA, the CDR3 is TGCGCCAGCAGACAAAGTCACCGGGACTATTCCTACAATGAGCAGTTCTTC.

This chain joins TRBV6-1 and TRBJ1-5; 7 nucleotides line up with TRBD1. The CDR3 loop spans 18 amino acids. Germline V gene data show CDR1 as MNHNS and CDR2 as SASEGT. V shed 4 bases, J shed 3 bases, and the junction held 15 bases outside the gene matches. The CDR3 bases are TGTGCCAGCAGTGGGGAAGGGCTCAACACAGGGGTCAATCAGCCCCAGCATTTT. Amino acid sequence: CASSGEGLNTGVNQPQHF.

Note on this clone: At one boundary the junction diverges from the germline segment, which might be a read error. The chain links TRBV10-1 to TRBJ1-1; the D is unclear. CDR3 length: 14 amino acids. Germline V lookup: CDR1 WNHNN, CDR2 SYGVQD (reference sequence). The CDR3 DNA reads as TGCGCCAGCAGTGAGGGGCAGTTGAACGCTGAAGCTTTCTTT. This encodes CASSEGQLNAEAFF.

The chain has TRBV6-2 or TRBV6-3 and TRBJ2-7; 7 bases match TRBD1. Germline CDR1 is MNHEY and CDR2 is SVGEGT. This CDR3 contains 16 residues. The junction had 13 bases not matched to a gene; V was cut back by 6 bases and J by 2 bases. The CDR3: CASSGITGAITYEQYF. The CDR3 nucleotides are TGTGCCAGCAGCGGAATAACAGGGGCTATAACCTACGAGCAGTACTTC.

This clone was observed many times. This chain joins TRBV6-2 or TRBV6-3 and TRBJ2-7; TRBD1 is a possible D gene (6 bases). CDR3 length: 14 residues. In germline, CDR1 is MNHEY, CDR2 SVGEGT. Trimming stripped 6 bases from V and 2 bases from J, with 14 bases between. In nucleotides, the CDR3 is TGTGCCAGCAGCCAAGGGGACACCACCTACGAGCAGTACGTC. Translated, it gives CASSQGDTTYEQYV.

The chain couples TRBV28 to TRBJ1-6; maybe TRBD1 (6 bases). Germline assignment: CDR1 MDHEN and CDR2 SYDVKM. This CDR3 has 13 amino acids. V lost 10 bases and J lost 2, with 9 bases in between. In nucleotides, the CDR3 is TGTGCCACAAGGGACACCTATAATTCACCCCTCCACTTT. This gives the protein CATRDTYNSPLHF.

The V gene is TRBV29-1, the J gene TRBJ2-7; D may be TRBD1 (6 bases). Germline CDR1 SQVTM, CDR2 ANQGSEA. The CDR3 has 12 amino acids. Trimming took off 4 bases at V and 6 bases at J, with 13 bases between the two ends. In DNA form, the CDR3 reads TGCAGCGTTGTCCTGGACAGTTCCGAGCAGTACGTC. Amino acid sequence: CSVVLDSSEQYV.